The sequence of this TCR beta chain was determined in a study of Ad26.COV2.S vaccination and SARS-CoV-2 variants. Only in-frame clones appear in the TCRdb table, and some are missing; sequencing was by immunoSEQ multiplex PCR. The sample carries some 480,000 clones, around 85% recorded once. Whole-study results and caveats: Vaccine recipients and placebo recipients showed similar non-spike TCR breadth. There was a possibility that the TCR breadth and depth analyses underestimated total T cell responses. Relative to placebo recipients, vaccine recipients exhibited elevated spike-specific TCR breadth.

Treatment reported: some 19 received Ad26.COV2.S at low or high dose, single or two shots; about 5 received placebo; per-sample allocation not given. Day 63 after the first vaccine or placebo injection was the time point for sampling. It was an adult aged 18-55 years in Boston who was the donor. There are 12 residues in the CDR3. Trimming shortened V by 5 bases and J by 14 bases, and 13 bases separated the two germline ends. The V gene's germline CDR1 is SEHNR and CDR2 FQNEAQ (reference sequence). In the case of this clone: The antigen remains unidentified.

The specimen was peripheral blood, collected in a trial of Ad26.COV2.S vaccine versus placebo. This receptor was identified in a person between 18 and 65 years old who received the Ad26.COV2.S COVID-19 vaccine or a placebo. The chain combines TRBV7-9 with TRBJ1-6; D not certain. This CDR3 is CASSGLTSALHF. The CDR3 DNA sequence: TGTGCCAGCAGCGGACTGACCTCGGCCCTCCACTTT.